A selection of T cell receptor beta chains follows, all from one sample in a study of OX40 agonist ivuxolimab in advanced cancers. The data were produced by immunoSEQ multiplex PCR, yet TCRdb's version contains in-frame clones alone and is incomplete. The sample records some 130,000 clones, over 75% being singletons. Sample: CD4+ or CD8+ T cells sorted from blood, taken in a trial of the OX40 agonist ivuxolimab. The source is an adult with an advanced solid tumor such as melanoma, head and neck, liver or kidney cancer. CDR3s include the opening cysteine and the closing phenylalanine or tryptophan. Fields, in order: clone size, V gene, J gene, D gene, CDR3 DNA, CDR3 protein. D genes are given only for firm matches. Expanded clones get a size class; other rows say once, few or many, or leave the size out.

-	TRBV10-1	TRBJ1-1	-	TGCGCCAGCAGTGCACAGAAGGGAACTGAAGCTTTCTTT	CASSAQKGTEAFF
-	TRBV6-5	TRBJ2-7	-	TGTGCCAGCCTGAGCACTTCCCGTCACGAGCAGTACTTC	CASLSTSRHEQYF
-	TRBV6-1	TRBJ1-5	TRBD1	TGTGCCAGCAAGGGACAGGTCCCTAATCAGCCCCAGCATTTT	CASKGQVPNQPQHF
-	TRBV19	TRBJ1-2	TRBD1	TGTGCCAGTAGCTACCGGGACAGGGATGGCTACACCTTC	CASSYRDRDGYTF
-	TRBV28	TRBJ2-1	TRBD2	TGTGCCAGCAGTTCAAGACGACTAGCGGAGAGCTCCTACAATGAGCAGTTCTTC	CASSSRRLAESSYNEQFF
-	TRBV25-1	TRBJ2-3	TRBD1	TGTGCCAGCAGTGGACTGACAGGGGTCGGCACAGATACGCAGTATTTT	CASSGLTGVGTDTQYF
-	TRBV6-4	TRBJ2-1	TRBD2	TGTGCCAGCAGTAGGACTAGCGGGGGTAGTGAGCAGTTCTTC	CASSRTSGGSEQFF
-	TRBV12-1	TRBJ1-1	-	TGTGCCAGCAGCTCCGGAGGCCAGAGAGAAGCTTTCTTT	CASSSGGQREAFF
-	TRBV28	TRBJ1-4	TRBD1	TGTGCCAGCAGGACAGGGGATCGGAAACTGTTTTTT	CASRTGDRKLFF
-	TRBV6-6	TRBJ1-5	-	TGTGCCAGCAGTTACTCGGGCGCCTCCGGTCAGCCCCAGCATTTT	CASSYSGASGQPQHF
-	TRBV25-1	TRBJ1-2	-	TGTGCCAGCAGTGAATTCCGGGGCAACTATGGCTACACCTTC	CASSEFRGNYGYTF
-	TRBV5-1	TRBJ1-2	TRBD1	TGCGCCAGCAGCGCGGACAGGGATAGTTGGTATGGCTACACCTTC	CASSADRDSWYGYTF
few	TRBV28	TRBJ1-5	-	TGTGCCAGCAGTTTGATACGGCAGCCCCAGCATTTT	CASSLIRQPQHF
once	TRBV10-1	TRBJ1-5	-	TGCGCCAGCACTGGGAGGCAGAATAGCAATCAGCCCCAGCATTTT	CASTGRQNSNQPQHF
once	TRBV10-1	TRBJ2-7	TRBD1	TGCGCCAGCTCTGATATTATGGGACAGGGGGCTCTCCAGTACTTC	CASSDIMGQGALQYF
-	TRBV15	TRBJ1-5	-	TGTGCCACCAGCAGAGACACCGGAGAGGGACGGCCCCAGCATTTT	CATSRDTGEGRPQHF
-	TRBV6-1	TRBJ2-3	TRBD2	TGTGCCAGCAGTGAGCGACTAGCGGGGAGAGGAACAGATACGCAGTATTTT	CASSERLAGRGTDTQYF
-	TRBV5-5	TRBJ1-2	-	TGTGCCAGCATTCCGGCGGCCAGCTATGGCTACACCTTC	CASIPAASYGYTF
-	TRBV20-1	TRBJ1-4	-	TGCAGTGCTCCAGGCAACGAAAAACTGTTTTTT	CSAPGNEKLFF
-	TRBV29-1	TRBJ1-2	TRBD1	TGCAGCGTTGGTCCCGAGGGCAGGACAGGGGGCAGTGACTATGGCTACACCTTC	CSVGPEGRTGGSDYGYTF
-	TRBV10-3	TRBJ1-2	TRBD1	TGTGCCATCAGGGAGGGGGCGAGGGACTATGGCTACACCTTC	CAIREGARDYGYTF
-	TRBV28	TRBJ2-7	-	TGTGCCAGCAGCCCCGGGACAAAAACTCGGAGCGAGCAGTACTTC	CASSPGTKTRSEQYF
-	TRBV7-2	TRBJ2-7	-	TGTGCCAGCAGCTTAGACTACTCCTCCTACGAGCAGTACTTC	CASSLDYSSYEQYF
once	TRBV5-1	TRBJ1-4	-	TGCGCCAGCAGCTTGGTGGGGGGTTCTGAAAAACTGTTTTTT	CASSLVGGSEKLFF
-	TRBV28	TRBJ2-3	-	TGTGCCAGCAGCGGGGTTAGCCCGACCACAGATACGCAGTATTTT	CASSGVSPTTDTQYF
-	TRBV2	TRBJ2-5	-	TGTGCCAGCAGTGGGACTGGGCTTCAAGAGACCCAGTACTTC	CASSGTGLQETQYF
-	TRBV10-1	TRBJ2-2	-	TGCGCCAGCAGTGAGGCCCGACAGGTCAGTTCCGGGGAGCTGTTTTTT	CASSEARQVSSGELFF
-	TRBV6-5	TRBJ2-1	TRBD1	TGTGCCAGCAGTTCTCCGACAGGGGGATCCAATGAGCAGTTCTTC	CASSSPTGGSNEQFF